This TCR beta chain was identified in a study of OX40 agonist ivuxolimab in advanced cancers. Study-level background: With a range of 23 to 79, age averaged 60 years, and more than 75% were male.

Germline assignment: CDR1 SQVTM and CDR2 ANQGSEA. This CDR3 spans 12 amino acids. The V end was cut by 6 bases, the J end by 7 bases, with 15 bases between. The method was immunoSEQ multiplex PCR; TCRdb's version includes in-frame clones alone and lacks a portion of them. The table has roughly 48,000 clones, around 84% seen once. This clonotype originated in an adult with an advanced solid tumor such as melanoma, head and neck, liver or kidney cancer. The sequences come from CD4+ or CD8+ T cells sorted from blood, collected in a trial of the OX40 agonist ivuxolimab. The chain employs TRBV29-1 and TRBJ1-2, with D tentatively TRBD1 (6 bases). The CDR3 loop reads CSVAQGGPGYTF. The CDR3 DNA follows: TGCAGCGTGGCACAAGGGGGGCCTGGCTACACCTTC.